The 16 T cell receptor beta chains listed next were all sequenced from one sample in a study of cytomegalovirus exposure and HLA in healthy donors. PCR used 60 Vbeta primers and 13 Jbeta primers. Clones were sequenced by immunoSEQ multiplex PCR, and TCRdb holds only the in-frame ones, with some missing. The table lists some 70,000 clones, around 78% of them singletons. Sequenced: PBMCs. The receptors were sampled from a man aged 45 to 65 in good health and CMV-seronegative.

With respect to this clone: At one end the junction does not follow the germline gene, possibly because of a read error. The chain is built from TRBV6-5 and TRBJ2-1; D is possibly TRBD1 (6 bases). CDR1 is MNHEY and CDR2 is SVGAGI in the germline V gene. The CDR3 length is 12 residues. The CDR3 DNA is TGTGCCAGCCGCCTGACGGACAGTAAGGAAATCTTC. Encoded protein: CASRLTDSKEIF.

This clone showed up just a few times. This chain uses TRBV7-8 with TRBJ2-6, with D possibly matching TRBD2 (6 bases). The V and J ends lost 7 bases and 4 bases respectively, with 20 bases between them. The germline gives CDR1 SGHVS, CDR2 FQNEAQ. The CDR3 has 17 amino acids. The CDR3: CASIPRGAAGGANVLTF. As DNA, the CDR3 is TGTGCCAGCATTCCGAGAGGGGCCGCGGGGGGGGCCAACGTCCTGACTTTC.

V usage is TRBV19 and J usage is TRBJ1-1; 7 bases line up with TRBD1. The CDR3 sequence is 15 residues long. V shed 7 bases and J 0 bases; nucleotides not matched to a gene: 8. Germline V gene lookup returns CDR1 LNHDA and CDR2 SQIVND (reference sequence). The CDR3 DNA reads TGTGCCAGTAACACGGGACAGTCTATGAACACTGAAGCTTTCTTT. Its protein product is CASNTGQSMNTEAFF.

The rearrangement links TRBV7-3 to TRBJ2-3; 14 bases line up with TRBD2. Trimming removed 1 base from V and 6 bases from J; junction bases left unmatched: 3. Germline loops: CDR1 SGHTA, CDR2 FQGTGA. This CDR3 region has 16 residues. DNA for the CDR3: TGTGCCAGCAGCTTAAGACTAGCGGGGGGGCCCGATACGCAGTATTTT. It is translated as CASSLRLAGGPDTQYF.

This clone was seen only a few times. This chain uses TRBV4-3 with TRBJ1-2, with a weak D call TRBD1 (6 bases). Germline CDR1 LGHNA, CDR2 YSLEER. The CDR3 contains 14 residues. Deletions cut 1 base from V and 4 bases from J, with 10 bases between. The CDR3 loop is CASSQVGRGYGYTF. CDR3 DNA: TGCGCCAGCAGCCAAGTAGGCAGGGGCTATGGCTACACCTTC.

The CDR3 sequence: CASSSGQGAYSGANVLTF. CDR3 in DNA: TGTGCCAGCAGTTCCGGACAGGGAGCTTACTCTGGGGCCAACGTCCTGACTTTC. The chain has TRBV28 and TRBJ2-6, with 8 bases that match TRBD1. CDR3 length: 18 residues. Germline V gene sequence: CDR1 MDHEN, CDR2 SYDVKM. The V gene end was trimmed by 4 bases and the J gene end by 0 bases; junction bases not matched to a gene: 8.

The rearrangement links TRBV27 to TRBJ2-1; 10 bases line up with TRBD2. Germline V lookup: CDR1 MNHEY, CDR2 SMNVEV (reference sequence). The trim removed 0 bases at V and 6 bases at J, leaving 11 bases unmatched. The CDR3 has 18 amino acids. CDR3 coding DNA: TGTGCCAGCAGTTTATCAAGCGGGAGGGGTCCGAAGGCCAATGAGCAGTTCTTC. Its translation is CASSLSSGRGPKANEQFF.

The chain recombines TRBV18 with TRBJ2-1; no reliable D call. The V gene lost 4 bases and the J gene lost 8 bases, with 6 bases spanning the gap. The germline V gene has CDR1 KGHSH and CDR2 LQKENI. The CDR3 length is 11 residues. Here the CDR3 DNA reads TGTGCCAGCTCACTTTCTGATGAGCAGTTCTTC. Protein product: CASSLSDEQFF.

The chain joins TRBV14 to TRBJ1-6; 8 bases line up with TRBD1. In germline, CDR1 is SGHDN, CDR2 FVKESK. V was clipped by 6 bases and J by 8 bases; unmatched bases: 3. This CDR3 region has 13 residues. CDR3 protein: CASRGQGDSPLHF. The DNA of the CDR3 is TGTGCCAGCAGAGGACAGGGCGATTCACCCCTCCACTTT.

This clone was recorded a few times. CDR3 protein: CASSGQYNEQFF. CDR3 DNA sequence: TGTGCCAGCAGCGGACAGTACAATGAGCAGTTCTTC. The V call is TRBV6-5, the J call TRBJ2-1, with TRBD1 as a possible D gene (6 bases). The ends were cut back, 6 bases at V and 4 bases at J, with 7 bases in the middle. Looked up from germline, CDR1 is MNHEY and CDR2 is SVGAGI. The CDR3 is 12 amino acids.

This chain uses TRBV4-3 with TRBJ2-1; the D gene is possibly TRBD1 (6 bases). The ends were cut back, 0 bases at V and 5 bases at J, with 17 bases in the middle. The CDR3 length is 17 residues. Germline lookup yields CDR1 LGHNA and CDR2 YSLEER. DNA of the CDR3: TGCGCCAGCAGCCAAGAATCGGTCGGACAGTTACACAATGAGCAGTTCTTC. This sequence encodes CASSQESVGQLHNEQFF.

The genes are TRBV10-3 and TRBJ1-1, with D maybe TRBD1 (6 bases). V gave up 3 bases and J gave up 10 bases, with 12 bases separating them. The germline V gene encodes CDR1 ENHRY and CDR2 SYGVKD. This CDR3 region has 12 residues. CDR3 region: CAISDERGAAFF. The CDR3 DNA sequence: TGTGCCATCAGTGATGAGCGGGGGGCAGCTTTCTTT.

The chain employs TRBV7-2 and TRBJ2-7; 8 nucleotides agree with TRBD2. Germline V gene sequence: CDR1 SGHTA, CDR2 FQGNSA. The CDR3 contains 16 residues. The junction had 15 bases not matched to a gene; V was cut back by 7 bases and J by 4 bases. CDR3 in DNA: TGTGCCAGCACCATTAAGGGGGGGACTAGTTTGTACGAGCAGTACTTC. Its protein product is CASTIKGGTSLYEQYF. Looking up the rest from reference TRBV7-2 and TRBJ2-7 gives the full variable domain: GAGVSQSPSNKVTEKGKDVELRCDPISGHTALYWYRQSLGQGLEFLIYFQGNSAPDKSGLPSDRFSAERTGGSVSTLTIQRTQQEDSAVYLCASTIKGGTSLYEQYFGPGTRLTVT.

The J gene is TRBJ2-3, the V gene TRBV4-3, with a possible D match to TRBD2 (5 bases). Trimming cost V 1 base and J 5 bases, with 10 bases left between them. CDR3 size: 14 residues. Per germline, CDR1 LGHNA and CDR2 YSLEER. The CDR3 DNA reads TGCGCCAGCAGCCAAGGGACTTTTCAAGATACGCAGTATTTT. This gives the protein CASSQGTFQDTQYF.

V usage is TRBV7-9 and J usage is TRBJ2-1; 11 bases fit TRBD2. CDR3 size: 15 residues. J gave up 12 bases and V 0 bases, and 7 bases lay outside the gene matches. In germline, CDR1 is SEHNR, CDR2 FQNEAQ (reference sequence). For the CDR3, the DNA is TGTGCCAGCAGCTTAGCGCTAGCGGGAGGACCTGGGCAGTTCTTC. This sequence encodes CASSLALAGGPGQFF. Together with reference TRBV7-9 and TRBJ2-1, the CDR3 gives the full variable domain: DTGVSQNPRHKITKRGQNVTFRCDPISEHNRLYWYRQTLGQGPEFLTYFQNEAQLEKSRLLSDRFSAERPKGSFSTLEIQRTEQGDSAMYLCASSLALAGGPGQFFGPGTRLTVL.

CDR3 residues: CASSRDATNEKLFF. The CDR3 DNA is TGTGCCAGCAGCCGAGATGCAACTAATGAAAAACTGTTTTTT. V is TRBV7-9 and J is TRBJ1-4, with D unresolved. This CDR3 is 14 amino acids long. Trimming removed 5 bases from V and 0 bases from J, with 7 bases in between. Germline assignment: CDR1 SEHNR and CDR2 FQNEAQ (reference sequence).